Below, 27 T cell receptor beta chains from the same sample are listed, as sequenced in a study of beta chain features in type 1 diabetes. Their antigens remain unidentified. Of the isolated RNA, all was reverse transcribed, and so the sequenced material was expressed TCRB transcripts. The method was immunoSEQ multiplex PCR; TCRdb's version includes in-frame clones alone and lacks a portion of them. The sample contains roughly 50,000 clones, just under 45% of which appear only once. Study-level points and caveats: Shortening that was moderate but significant affected the TCRB CDR3s of Type 1 diabetes patients in all four CD4+ subsets.

Specimen: stem cell memory CD4+ T cells from blood. The receptors derive from a man aged 25 to 40 with type 1 diabetes.

The gene calls are TRBV4-2 and TRBJ1-5, with D uncertain. There are 15 residues in the CDR3. V lost 0 bases and J lost 2, with 8 bases in between. Germline assignment: CDR1 LGHNA and CDR2 YNFKEQ. The CDR3 nucleotides read TGTGCCAGCAGCCAAGATGGGCAGGGCAATCAGCCCCAGCATTTT. This sequence encodes CASSQDGQGNQPQHF.

In DNA, the CDR3 is TGTGCCAGCAGCCCTAGGGGCAGCCAAGAGACCCAGTACTTC. Protein sequence: CASSPRGSQETQYF. This sequence joins TRBV7-9 and TRBJ2-5; D perhaps matches TRBD1 (5 bases). This CDR3 has 14 residues. Trimming shortened V by 5 bases and J by 1 base, and 11 bases separated the two germline ends. Germline V CDR1 and CDR2: SEHNR, FQNEAQ (reference sequence).

The chain combines TRBV28 with TRBJ2-1, with 13 bases that match TRBD2. The CDR3 consists of 16 residues. Germline-derived CDR1 and CDR2 are MDHEN and SYDVKM. The V gene end was trimmed by 2 bases and the J gene end by 5 bases; junction bases not matched to a gene: 3. CDR3 protein: CASSLLGLAGDNEQFF. DNA for the CDR3: TGTGCCAGCAGTTTACTAGGACTAGCGGGAGACAATGAGCAGTTCTTC.

This clone was picked up a small number of times. V is TRBV7-2 and J is TRBJ2-7; D is unclear. Trimming took off 2 bases at V and 7 bases at J, with 12 bases between the two ends. Germline V gene sequence: CDR1 SGHTA, CDR2 FQGNSA. CDR3 length equals 13 residues. The CDR3 DNA is TGTGCCAGCAGCTTACCCTTAGGCGGAGAGCAGTACTTC. This encodes CASSLPLGGEQYF.

V and J are TRBV18 and TRBJ2-7; the match to TRBD1 covers 8 bases. In germline, CDR1 is KGHSH, CDR2 LQKENI. V was clipped by 3 bases and J by 0 bases; unmatched bases: 10. The CDR3 sequence is 17 residues long. The CDR3 is CASSPRIGQGSSYEQYF. DNA of the CDR3: TGTGCCAGCTCACCTCGGATAGGACAGGGCTCCTCCTACGAGCAGTACTTC.

The chain uses TRBV18 and TRBJ2-7; the match to TRBD1 covers 8 bases. This CDR3 has 16 residues. The junction had 11 bases not matched to a gene; V was cut back by 2 bases and J by 5 bases. In germline, CDR1 is KGHSH, CDR2 LQKENI. As DNA, the CDR3 is TGTGCCAGCTCACCATGGCCAGGGGGCGGTAGGAACGAGCAGTACTTC. This translates into CASSPWPGGGRNEQYF.

This rearrangement joins TRBV27 to TRBJ1-1; 7 bases are shared with TRBD1. There are 12 residues in the CDR3. Germline V gene sequence: CDR1 MNHEY, CDR2 SMNVEV (reference sequence). V was clipped by 5 bases and J by 11 bases; unmatched bases: 8. CDR3 region: CASSPYRGEAFF. As DNA, the CDR3 is TGTGCCAGCAGTCCATACAGGGGTGAGGCTTTCTTT.

V gene TRBV19 combines with J gene TRBJ2-5; 10 nucleotides align to TRBD1. The germline CDR1 and CDR2 sequences are LNHDA and SQIVND (reference sequence). The J segment lost 5 bases and the V segment lost 3 bases, leaving 3 bases of the junction unmatched. The CDR3 totals 14 residues. The CDR3 coding sequence is TGTGCCAGTAGTATTGGGACAGGGGTCGAGACCCAGTACTTC. It specifies CASSIGTGVETQYF.

The chain is built from TRBV2 and TRBJ1-1; 7 nucleotides agree with TRBD1. The CDR3 runs to 13 residues. From germline, CDR1 is SNHLY and CDR2 FYNNEI. The V gene end was trimmed by 10 bases and the J gene end by 6 bases; junction bases not matched to a gene: 11. The CDR3 nucleotides read TGTGCCACGTCACAGGGGATTTTCGCTGAAGCTTTCTTT. Translation: CATSQGIFAEAFF.

This chain links TRBV7-2 with TRBJ2-2; 7 positions match TRBD1. In germline, CDR1 is SGHTA, CDR2 FQGNSA. The CDR3 loop spans 16 amino acids. The J segment lost 3 bases and the V segment lost 5 bases, leaving 9 bases of the junction unmatched. The CDR3 spells CASSRQTGVHTGELFF. The CDR3 bases are TGTGCCAGCAGCCGTCAAACAGGGGTTCACACCGGGGAGCTGTTTTTT.

The V call is TRBV18, the J call TRBJ2-1; 9 bases match TRBD1. The ends lost 3 bases at V and 6 bases at J; junction bases unmatched: 3. This CDR3 has 14 amino acids. Germline assignment: CDR1 KGHSH and CDR2 LQKENI. CDR3 sequence: CASSPLDRGNEQFF. The CDR3 nucleotides are TGTGCCAGCTCACCGCTGGACAGGGGCAATGAGCAGTTCTTC.

CDR3 residues: CASSYRETQYF. CDR3 DNA: TGTGCCAGCAGCTACCGGGAGACCCAGTACTTC. The chain combines TRBV7-2 with TRBJ2-5; D call uncertain. Germline-derived CDR1 and CDR2 are SGHTA and FQGNSA. Trimming took 4 bases from V and 5 from J, leaving 5 bases between them. This CDR3 has 11 amino acids.

The chain is built from TRBV28 and TRBJ2-7, with D perhaps TRBD2 (5 bases). Trimming stripped 3 bases from V and 2 bases from J, with 17 bases between. The CDR3 sequence is 16 residues long. Per the germline V gene, CDR1 is MDHEN and CDR2 is SYDVKM. For the CDR3, the DNA is TGTGCCAGCAGTTTTCCCCGCGGGCAGAGGACCTACGAGCAGTACTTC. Translating it yields CASSFPRGQRTYEQYF.

This clone has a handful of counts. The chain combines TRBV27 with TRBJ1-1; D not certain. V was pared by 2 bases and J by 1 base, with 11 bases between. From germline, CDR1 is MNHEY and CDR2 SMNVEV (reference sequence). The CDR3 extends over 15 amino acids. As DNA, the CDR3 is TGTGCCAGCAGTTTAGCGGCAGCGAGGAACACTGAAGCTTTCTTT. This codes for CASSLAAARNTEAFF.

The J gene is TRBJ2-2, the V gene TRBV9; D call uncertain. Germline loops: CDR1 SGDLS, CDR2 YYNGEE. The CDR3 is 14 amino acids. The V end lost 0 bases, the J end lost 1 base, and 4 bases lay between the germline ends. In DNA, the CDR3 is TGTGCCAGCAGCGTAGTCTGGAACACCGGGGAGCTGTTTTTT. Its protein product is CASSVVWNTGELFF.

The chain couples TRBV30 to TRBJ1-5, with TRBD1 matching over 8 bases. V was pared by 0 bases and J by 5 bases, with 3 bases of the junction left unmatched. Per the germline V gene, CDR1 is GTSNPN and CDR2 is SVGIG (reference sequence). The CDR3 covers 14 residues. The CDR3 region is CAWSVDRVDQPQHF. Here the CDR3 DNA reads TGTGCCTGGAGTGTGGACAGGGTTGATCAGCCCCAGCATTTT.

The V call is TRBV21-1, the J call TRBJ2-2; the table's D call, TRBD2, has no DNA check behind it. TRBV21-1 has pseudogene status. The length of the CDR3 is 16 residues. The CDR3 here is CASSKAHGGETGELFF. CDR3 nucleotide sequence: TGTGCCAGCAGCAAAGCGCACGGGGGAGAGACCGGGGAGCTGTTTTTT.

The V gene is TRBV5-1, the J gene TRBJ2-1; the match to TRBD2 covers 7 bases. V was pared by 2 bases and J by 5 bases, with 1 base of the junction left unmatched. The CDR3 length is 13 residues. Germline CDR1 reads SGHRS; CDR2 reads YFSETQ. CDR3 sequence reads: CASSFLADNEQFF. For the CDR3, the DNA is TGCGCCAGCAGCTTCCTAGCGGACAATGAGCAGTTCTTC.

The sample holds one count of this clone. V and J are TRBV6-1 and TRBJ1-4; 8 bases map to TRBD1. The CDR3 spans 14 residues. The germline V gene encodes CDR1 MNHNS and CDR2 SASEGT. V lost 4 bases, J lost 6 bases, and 4 bases stayed unmatched. The CDR3 loop is CASSGTGNHEKLFF. DNA of the CDR3: TGTGCCAGCAGTGGGACAGGGAACCATGAAAAACTGTTTTTT.

This chain joins TRBV6-6 and TRBJ1-5; a possible D gene is TRBD1 (6 bases). Trimming left V 6 bases short and J 6 bases short, with 12 bases between. CDR1 is MNHNY and CDR2 is SVGAGI in the germline V gene (reference sequence). CDR3 length equals 13 residues. The DNA of the CDR3 is TGTGCCAGCAGGAACAGGGTGGGTCAGCCCCAGCATTTT. It encodes CASRNRVGQPQHF.

This clone has more than one count but fewer than ten. The V and J genes are TRBV19 and TRBJ2-1; D might be TRBD2 (7 bases). There are 16 residues in the CDR3. Germline CDR1 reads LNHDA; CDR2 reads SQIVND (reference sequence). V shed 7 bases and J shed 6 bases, with 22 bases lying between them. This CDR3 reads CASTTRGGFGLNEQFF. The CDR3 nucleotides read TGTGCCAGTACCACTAGGGGGGGGTTCGGACTCAATGAGCAGTTCTTC.

DNA of the CDR3: TGTGCCAGCAGCCAAGACAGGGTTGCAGATACGCAGTATTTT. Encoded protein: CASSQDRVADTQYF. V gene TRBV7-2 combines with J gene TRBJ2-3; TRBD1 agrees at 7 bases. After removal of 5 bases from V and 4 bases from J, the junction contained 6 bases not matched to a gene. Germline-derived CDR1 and CDR2 are SGHTA and FQGNSA. The CDR3 has 14 residues.

This sequence joins TRBV2 and TRBJ1-2, with 9 bases lining up with TRBD1. The length of the CDR3 is 16 residues. The germline CDR1 and CDR2 sequences are SNHLY and FYNNEI. The junction had 11 bases not matched to a gene; V was cut back by 8 bases and J by 1 base. This CDR3 is CASEAGQGSINYGYTF. DNA for the CDR3: TGTGCCAGCGAAGCGGGACAGGGATCGATTAACTATGGCTACACCTTC.

The chain has TRBV28 and TRBJ1-2; D is unresolved. CDR3 length: 13 residues. V dropped 5 bases and J dropped 4 bases, with 11 bases sitting between them. Per the germline V gene, CDR1 is MDHEN and CDR2 is SYDVKM. The CDR3 coding sequence is TGTGCCAGCAGTCCGGCTGGGCCCTATGGCTACACCTTC. As protein: CASSPAGPYGYTF.

A few counts support this clone. This chain links TRBV2 with TRBJ1-4; D is ambiguous. The CDR3 loop spans 12 amino acids. The germline CDR1 and CDR2 sequences are SNHLY and FYNNEI. V gave up 8 bases and J gave up 8 bases, with 12 bases separating them. CDR3 protein: CASGPVPEKLFF. In DNA, the CDR3 is TGTGCCAGCGGGCCAGTACCCGAAAAACTGTTTTTT.

The V call is TRBV15, the J call TRBJ2-2; 8 bases line up with TRBD1. Trimming at V came to 5 bases and at J to 5 bases, leaving 7 bases not matched to a gene. Germline-derived CDR1 and CDR2 are LNHNV and YYDKDF (reference sequence). This CDR3 is 15 amino acids long. Written as DNA, the CDR3 is TGTGCCACCAGCTACGGACAGGGATTGACCGGGGAGCTGTTTTTT. Translating it yields CATSYGQGLTGELFF. Full variable domain (remainder filled in from reference TRBV15 and TRBJ2-2): DAMVIQNPRYQVTQFGKPVTLSCSQTLNHNVMYWYQQKSSQAPKLLFHYYDKDFNNEADTPDNFQSRRPNTSFCFLDIRSPGLGDTAMYLCATSYGQGLTGELFFGEGSRLTVL.

The CDR3 DNA is TGCAGCGTTAAGAAACTAGCGTACAATGAGCAGTTCTTC. This codes for CSVKKLAYNEQFF. The genes are TRBV29-1 and TRBJ2-1; the match to TRBD2 covers 7 bases. CDR3 size: 13 residues. J gave up 4 bases and V 5 bases, and 5 bases lay outside the gene matches. Germline CDR1 SQVTM, CDR2 ANQGSEA.